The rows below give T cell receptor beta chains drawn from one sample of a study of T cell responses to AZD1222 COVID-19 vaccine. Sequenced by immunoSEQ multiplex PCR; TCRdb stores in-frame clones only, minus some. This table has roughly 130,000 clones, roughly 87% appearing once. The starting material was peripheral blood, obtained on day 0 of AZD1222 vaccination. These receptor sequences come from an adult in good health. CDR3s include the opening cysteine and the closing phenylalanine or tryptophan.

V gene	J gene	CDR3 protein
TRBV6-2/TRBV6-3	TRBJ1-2	CASSYRFYGYTF
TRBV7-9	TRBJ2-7	CASSSRPADSYEQYF
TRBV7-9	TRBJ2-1	CASSQWTGSSYNEQFF
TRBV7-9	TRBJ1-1	CASTLGQGDGGTEAFF
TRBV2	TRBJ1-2	CASSRDGSYGYTF
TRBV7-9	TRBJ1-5	CASSLRSGTDQPQHF
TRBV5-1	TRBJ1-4	CASSTGTGNEKLFF
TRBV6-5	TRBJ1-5	CASSPGANQPQHF
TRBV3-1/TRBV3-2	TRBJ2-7	CASSQDFLTSSYEQYF
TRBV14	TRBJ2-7	CASSQRGLRDKSYEQYF
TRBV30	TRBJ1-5	CAWSVRTGGNQPQHF
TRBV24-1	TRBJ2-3	CATSDSTAVSSTDTQYF
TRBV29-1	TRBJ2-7	CSVGTLLAGTGEQYF